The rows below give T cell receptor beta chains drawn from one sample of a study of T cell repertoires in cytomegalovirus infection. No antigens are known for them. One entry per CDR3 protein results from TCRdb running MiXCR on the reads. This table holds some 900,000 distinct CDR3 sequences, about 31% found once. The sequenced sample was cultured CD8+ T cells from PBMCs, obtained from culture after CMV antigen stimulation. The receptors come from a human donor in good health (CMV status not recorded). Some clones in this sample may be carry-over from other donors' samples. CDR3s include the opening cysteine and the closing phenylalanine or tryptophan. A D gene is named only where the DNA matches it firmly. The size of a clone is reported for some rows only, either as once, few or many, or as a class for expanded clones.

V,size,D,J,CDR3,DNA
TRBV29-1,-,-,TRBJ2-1,CSVEEIADEQFF,TGCAGCGTTGAAGAGATAGCCGATGAGCAGTTCTTC
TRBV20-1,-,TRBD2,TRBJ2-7,CSAGGGTAYEQYF,TGCAGTGCTGGGGGAGGGACGGCCTACGAGCAGTACTTC
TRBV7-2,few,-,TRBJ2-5,CASSLQGWTSGETQYF,TGTGCCAGCAGCTTACAGGGATGGACGTCGGGGGAGACCCAGTACTTC
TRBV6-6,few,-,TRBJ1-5,CASINTELYSNQPQHF,TGTGCCAGCATTAACACAGAATTGTATAGCAATCAGCCCCAGCATTTT
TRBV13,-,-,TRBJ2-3,CASSPGLVGATDTQYF,TGTGCCAGCAGCCCCGGTCTAGTGGGGGCCACAGATACGCAGTATTTT
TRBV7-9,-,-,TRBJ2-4,CASSLGRTARYF,TGTGCCAGCAGCTTAGGTCGGACAGCGCGGTACTTC
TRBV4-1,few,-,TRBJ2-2,CASSQAWTKNTGELFF,TGCGCCAGCAGCCAAGCTTGGACAAAGAACACCGGGGAGCTGTTTTTT
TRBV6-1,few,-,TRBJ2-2,CASSGRLNTGELFF,TGTGCCAGCAGTGGACGGCTAAACACCGGGGAGCTGTTTTTT
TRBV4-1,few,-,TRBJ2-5,CASSNRDTEETQYF,TGCGCCAGCAGCAACCGGGACACCGAAGAGACCCAGTACTTC
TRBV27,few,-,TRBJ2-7,CASSLSRDLIRYEQYF,TGTGCCAGCAGCCTCTCAAGGGACCTAATCCGCTACGAGCAGTACTTC
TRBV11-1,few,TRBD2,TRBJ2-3,CASSLGQRGPTDTQYF,TGTGCCAGCAGCTTAGGACAGCGGGGGCCCACAGATACGCAGTATTTT
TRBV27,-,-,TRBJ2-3,CASSLLGPDTQYF,TGTGCCAGCAGTTTACTGGGTCCAGATACGCAGTATTTT
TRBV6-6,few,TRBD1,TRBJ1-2,CASRPDRVYGYTF,TGTGCCAGCAGGCCAGACAGGGTCTATGGCTACACCTTC
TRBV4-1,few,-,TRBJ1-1,CASNLGPSGTEAFF,TGCGCCAGCAACCTGGGACCCTCGGGCACTGAAGCTTTCTTT
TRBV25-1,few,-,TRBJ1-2,CASREGDGYTF,TGTGCCAGCAGAGAGGGGGATGGCTACACCTTC
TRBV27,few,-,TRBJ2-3,CASSLWGEGTDTQYF,TGTGCCAGCAGTTTATGGGGAGAGGGAACAGATACGCAGTATTTT
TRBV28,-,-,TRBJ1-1,CASSYPGYTEAFF,TGTGCCAGCAGCTACCCGGGTTACACTGAAGCTTTCTTT
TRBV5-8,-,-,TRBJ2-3,CANSSGEGTDTQYF,TGTGCCAACAGCTCGGGGGAGGGCACAGATACGCAGTATTTT
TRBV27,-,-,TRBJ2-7,CASSLRGERTYEQYF,TGTGCCAGCAGTTTACGTGGAGAGAGGACCTACGAGCAGTACTTC
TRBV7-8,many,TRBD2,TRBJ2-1,CASSLRLAGAANGEQFF,TGTGCCAGCAGCTTACGACTAGCGGGGGCCGCCAATGGTGAGCAGTTCTTC
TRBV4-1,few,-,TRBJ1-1,CASSTHEGNTEAFF,TGCGCCAGCAGCACACATGAGGGTAACACTGAAGCTTTCTTT
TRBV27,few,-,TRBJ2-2,CASSLGLGNGELFF,TGTGCCAGCAGTTTAGGATTGGGGAACGGGGAGCTGTTTTTT
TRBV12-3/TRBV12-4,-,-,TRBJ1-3,CASIPLGSSGNTIYF,TGTGCCAGCATCCCACTTGGCTCCTCTGGAAACACCATATATTTT
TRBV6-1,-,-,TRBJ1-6,CASSEREGFSYNSPLHF,TGTGCCAGCAGTGAACGGGAAGGCTTCTCCTATAATTCACCCCTCCACTTT
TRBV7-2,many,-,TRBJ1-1,CASSLWGENTEAFF,TGTGCCAGCAGCTTATGGGGAGAGAACACTGAAGCTTTCTTT
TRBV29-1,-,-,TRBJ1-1,CSVEDYRLLSAEAFF,TGCAGCGTTGAAGATTATCGGCTTCTGTCTGCTGAAGCTTTCTTT
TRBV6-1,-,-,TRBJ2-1,CASSEVTANEQFF,TGTGCCAGCAGTGAAGTTACAGCAAATGAGCAGTTCTTC
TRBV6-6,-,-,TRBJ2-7,CASSYSTWGSYEQYF,TGTGCCAGCAGTTACTCGACGTGGGGATCCTACGAGCAGTACTTC
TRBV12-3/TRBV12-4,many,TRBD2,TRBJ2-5,CASSLGSLAGGQETQYF,TGTGCCAGCAGTTTAGGCTCCCTAGCGGGGGGACAAGAGACCCAGTACTTC
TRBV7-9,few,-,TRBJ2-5,CASTVSGKAQYF,TGTGCCAGCACCGTCTCAGGGAAGGCCCAGTACTTC
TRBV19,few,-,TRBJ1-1,CASNIDRYEAFF,TGTGCCAGTAATATTGACAGGTACGAAGCTTTCTTT
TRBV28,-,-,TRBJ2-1,CASSFDESEYNEQFF,TGTGCCAGCAGTTTCGACGAGAGCGAGTACAATGAGCAGTTCTTC
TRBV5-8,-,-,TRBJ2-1,CASSLVSWTEQFF,TGTGCCAGCAGCTTGGTAAGCTGGACTGAGCAGTTCTTC
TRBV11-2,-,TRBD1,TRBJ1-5,CASSPRGGGSNQPQHF,TGTGCCAGCAGCCCCAGAGGAGGGGGCAGCAATCAGCCCCAGCATTTT